A selection of T cell receptor beta chains follows, all from one sample in a study of OX40 agonist ivuxolimab in advanced cancers. Sequenced by immunoSEQ multiplex PCR; TCRdb stores in-frame clones only, minus some. The table shows about 72,000 clones, with roughly 90% occurring only once. This sample comprised CD4+ or CD8+ T cells sorted from blood, obtained in a trial of the OX40 agonist ivuxolimab. These receptors were taken from an adult with an advanced solid tumor such as melanoma, head and neck, liver or kidney cancer. CDR3s include the opening cysteine and the closing phenylalanine or tryptophan. A D gene is named only where the DNA matches it firmly. The size of a clone is reported for some rows only, either as once, few or many, or as a class for expanded clones.

>TRBV5-8|TRBJ2-7|NA|many
CASSPFWEQYF
TGTGCCAGCAGCCCCTTTTGGGAACAGTACTTC
>TRBV7-9|TRBJ1-5|TRBD1|NA
CASSSGQFNQPQHF
TGTGCCAGCAGCTCGGGACAGTTCAATCAGCCCCAGCATTTT
>TRBV4-1|TRBJ2-7|NA|few
CASSQGESGFSYEQYF
TGCGCCAGCAGCCAAGGGGAGTCGGGGTTTAGCTACGAGCAGTACTTC
>TRBV27|TRBJ1-5|NA|NA
CASKIGGGVGNQPQHF
TGTGCCAGCAAGATTGGTGGGGGGGTGGGCAATCAGCCCCAGCATTTT
>TRBV14|TRBJ2-5|NA|NA
CASSQDAGRRKTQYF
TGTGCCAGCAGCCAAGACGCGGGCCGAAGGAAGACCCAGTACTTC
>TRBV2|TRBJ2-7|NA|NA
CASFQPSSYEQYF
TGTGCCAGCTTTCAGCCAAGCTCCTACGAGCAGTACTTC
>TRBV5-1|TRBJ2-3|NA|NA
CASSEATDTQYF
TGCGCCAGCAGCGAGGCCACAGATACGCAGTATTTT
>TRBV6-5|TRBJ2-3|NA|NA
CASRFSVGEGDTQYF
TGTGCCAGCCGCTTCTCCGTAGGGGAAGGAGATACGCAGTATTTT
>TRBV28|TRBJ2-7|NA|NA
CASSGVSPYEQYF
TGTGCCAGCAGTGGGGTTTCTCCCTACGAGCAGTACTTC
>TRBV19|TRBJ1-5|TRBD1|NA
CASSTGQGNQPQHF
TGTGCCAGTAGTACGGGACAGGGGAATCAGCCCCAGCATTTT
>TRBV28|TRBJ2-4|NA|NA
CASSLVGGQSAKNIQYF
TGTGCCAGCAGTTTAGTGGGGGGTCAATCAGCCAAAAACATTCAGTACTTC
>TRBV5-1|TRBJ1-6|TRBD1|NA
CASSIGDSYSPLHF
TGCGCCAGCAGCATAGGGGACAGCTATTCACCCCTCCACTTT
>TRBV7-8|TRBJ1-4|NA|NA
CASSSARLGHGEKLFF
TGTGCCAGCAGCTCGGCGAGGTTGGGGCACGGTGAAAAACTGTTTTTT
>TRBV28|TRBJ1-2|NA|NA
CASGLFYGYTF
TGTGCCAGCGGACTGTTCTATGGCTACACCTTC
>TRBV5-4|TRBJ2-7|NA|few
CASSPGSHEQYF
TGTGCCAGCAGCCCGGGCAGTCACGAGCAGTACTTC
>TRBV5-1|TRBJ1-1|TRBD1|NA
CASTEQGVGNTEAFF
TGCGCCAGCACCGAACAGGGGGTGGGGAACACTGAAGCTTTCTTT